Shown below are 3 T cell receptor beta chains from a single sample sequenced in a study of blood T cells in healthy people across ages. A J-beta primer mix and a sample-barcoded 5' primer were used in a second PCR of roughly 7 to 12 cycles. TCRdb called the 5' RACE reads again in MiXCR, with one record for every CDR3 protein. The profile shows 1.5 million to 1.8 million distinct CDR3 sequences, 35% to 45% of them singletons. Sequenced material: blood. These receptors were collected from a woman aged 18-29 years in good health.

CDR3 coding DNA: TGTGCCAGCAGCCCCAGGGTTCGCGAGCAGTACTTC. Translation: CASSPRVREQYF. The chain employs TRBV7-2 and TRBJ2-7, with D perhaps TRBD1 (5 bases). The V end was cut by 5 bases, the J end by 6 bases, with 11 bases between. The CDR3 length is 12 residues. Germline V gene lookup returns CDR1 SGHTA and CDR2 FQGNSA.

This chain links TRBV6-6 with TRBJ2-7; 12 bases line up with TRBD1. Germline V gene lookup returns CDR1 MNHNY and CDR2 SVGAGI (reference sequence). The CDR3 length is 15 residues. V trimming: 6 bases; J trimming: 2 bases; junction bases outside the gene matches: 5. In DNA, the CDR3 is TGTGCCAGCAGCACGGGACAGGGGGCACCCTACGAGCAGTACTTC. This gives the protein CASSTGQGAPYEQYF.

This chain links TRBV4-1 with TRBJ2-1; 7 nucleotides align to TRBD1. Germline V CDR1 and CDR2: MGHRA, YSYEKL. This CDR3 has 16 amino acids. V shed 1 base, J shed 2 bases, and the junction held 5 bases outside the gene matches. This CDR3 is CASSQVVGTAYNEQFF. The CDR3, as DNA: TGCGCCAGCAGCCAAGTCGTAGGGACAGCCTACAATGAGCAGTTCTTC.